This paragraph reports one TCR beta chain. This sample was included in a study of CD8 T cells in Susac syndrome. Random hexamers were used to reverse transcribe roughly 0.45 to 1 ug of RNA. Multiplex immunoSEQ PCR targeted 54 Vbeta and 13 Jbeta TCR beta segments. TCRdb passed the immunoSEQ multiplex PCR reads through MiXCR, listing each CDR3 protein once. The table records some 130,000 distinct CDR3 sequences, about 93% of them present only once. In blood CD8+ and CD4+ T cells, TCR beta underwent sequencing. V lost 0 bases and J 7 bases, leaving 7 bases between the germline ends. Looked up from germline, CDR1 is MNHEY and CDR2 is SVGAGI. There are 13 residues in the CDR3.

The sequenced material came from CD8+ T cells from PBMCs. The source of this sequence is a human donor with multiple sclerosis. This chain links TRBV6-5 with TRBJ2-1; weak D call: TRBD1 (6 bases). The CDR3, as DNA: TGTGCCAGCAGTTACTCCAGGGGAAATGAGCAGTTCTTC. Its protein is CASSYSRGNEQFF.